These T cell receptor beta chains were read from a single sample in a study of OX40 agonist ivuxolimab in advanced cancers. TCRdb keeps only in-frame clones here, not all; method: immunoSEQ multiplex PCR. The sample includes tens of thousands of clones, about nine tenths of them seen just once. The sample consisted of CD4+ or CD8+ T cells sorted from blood, taken in a trial of the OX40 agonist ivuxolimab. Receptors originate from an adult with an advanced solid tumor such as melanoma, head and neck, liver or kidney cancer. CDR3s include the opening cysteine and the closing phenylalanine or tryptophan. Each record gives: J gene, V gene, D gene, CDR3 DNA, CDR3 protein. The D gene is left open where the match is weak.

TRBJ1-2 | TRBV7-2 | TRBD1 | TGTGCCAGCAGCTTAGACTGGCAGGGGGCGAGTGGCTACACCTTC | CASSLDWQGASGYTF
TRBJ2-6 | TRBV27 | - | TGTGCCAGCAGTTTATCTCCGGGACTTCATAGCTCTGGGGCCAACGTCCTGACTTTC | CASSLSPGLHSSGANVLTF
TRBJ2-1 | TRBV7-9 | - | TGTGCCAGCAGCTTATTTGGAGAGCAGTTCTTC | CASSLFGEQFF
TRBJ1-1 | TRBV14 | - | TGTGCCAGCACCGGTCAGGGGCACCCGAACACTGAAGCTTTCTTT | CASTGQGHPNTEAFF
TRBJ1-1 | TRBV2 | - | TGTGCCAGCAGTGAAGCGCGGAAGGGGAGGAGGAACACTGAAGCTTTCTTT | CASSEARKGRRNTEAFF
TRBJ2-5 | TRBV29-1 | - | TGCAGCGTTGAAGAACTGGGGGGGACCCAGTACTTC | CSVEELGGTQYF
TRBJ2-7 | TRBV18 | - | TGTGCCAGCTCACCTAAACAGGGATCCTACGAGCAGTACTTC | CASSPKQGSYEQYF
TRBJ1-2 | TRBV7-9 | TRBD1 | TGTGCCAGCAGCTTAGCCCAGGGACAGGGGGCTGGCGGCTACACCTTC | CASSLAQGQGAGGYTF
TRBJ2-3 | TRBV4-1 | - | TGCGCCAGCAGCCAAGCGTTGCAAATCTCAGATACGCAGTATTTT | CASSQALQISDTQYF
TRBJ2-3 | TRBV7-2 | - | TGTGCCAGCAGCCGTCTGAGCACAGATACGCAGTATTTT | CASSRLSTDTQYF
TRBJ1-2 | TRBV11-1 | - | TGTGCCAGCAGCCCAGGGACCGGCTATGGCTACACCTTC | CASSPGTGYGYTF
TRBJ2-1 | TRBV5-1 | - | TGCGCCAGCACGCCCTTGGGCCCCTCCTACAATGAGCAGTTCTTC | CASTPLGPSYNEQFF
TRBJ2-1 | TRBV7-9 | TRBD2 | TGTGCCAGCAGCTCATTGGGACTAGCGGGAGTAAATGAGCAGTTCTTC | CASSSLGLAGVNEQFF
TRBJ2-7 | TRBV15 | - | TGTGCCACCAGCAGAGTGGAGGGGGCCCTCTACGAGCAGTACTTC | CATSRVEGALYEQYF
TRBJ2-3 | TRBV5-1 | TRBD1 | TGCGCCAGCAGCTACCAGGACAGGGGAATCACAGATACGCAGTATTTT | CASSYQDRGITDTQYF
TRBJ2-5 | TRBV6-1 | - | TGTGCCAGCAGTGCGGGACCTTTGACGCAAGAGACCCAGTACTTC | CASSAGPLTQETQYF
TRBJ1-1 | TRBV5-1 | - | TGCGCCAGCAGCTCTCCTTTACAGGGCGGGAACACTGAAGCTTTCTTT | CASSSPLQGGNTEAFF
TRBJ1-4 | TRBV5-1 | - | TGCGCCAGCAGCCGGGACCCTACCGGGGCGGCTAATGAAAAACTGTTTTTT | CASSRDPTGAANEKLFF